The 15 T cell receptor beta chains reported below all come from one sample, sequenced in a study of Graves' ophthalmopathy and Graves' hyperthyroidism (dated by TCRdb to between 2017 and 2018). Sequenced using an Illumina HiSeq 2000. TCR beta CDR3 regions were amplified from RNA transcripts for repertoire sequencing. The first round was an RT-PCR using HTBI primers with the Qiagen OneStep RT-PCR kit, and this first round was followed by a second-round multiplex PCR, then size selection and purification. TCRdb handled the public reads itself, with Q25 trimming in fastp and clone calling in MiXCR, and kept productive beta chains. Identical CDR3 protein sequences are pooled into one entry, listed with their most common genes and DNA. A total of approximately 1.2 million distinct CDR3 sequences appear in this sample, approximately 35% of them only once. Roughly 11% of the sample is held by the ten biggest clonotypes.

The sequencing sample was made of peripheral blood or thyroid tissue (not recorded which). Receptors originate from an adult man with Graves' hyperthyroidism.

CDR3 sequence (DNA): TGCGCCAGCAGCTTATCTACGGCGACCTATGGCTACACCTTC. Residues: CASSLSTATYGYTF. The gene calls are TRBV5-1 and TRBJ1-2; no firm D call. The germline gives CDR1 SGHRS, CDR2 YFSETQ. The V and J ends lost 2 bases and 4 bases respectively, with 12 bases between them. The CDR3 consists of 14 residues.

This clonotype was seen a handful of times. The CDR3 coding sequence is TGTGCCAGCAGTTATACCGTCGACAGGGGTAATTCACCCCTCCACTTT. It yields the protein CASSYTVDRGNSPLHF. The rearrangement uses TRBV6-6 and TRBJ1-6; 8 bases map to TRBD1. V gave up 3 bases and J gave up 6 bases; unmatched junction bases: 7. CDR1 MNHNY and CDR2 SVGAGI come from the germline V gene (reference sequence). The CDR3 has 16 amino acids.

This clonotype was detected a few times. The junction departs from germline at one end; a sequencing error may be responsible. This rearrangement joins TRBV10-2 to TRBJ2-5, with D perhaps matching TRBD1 (5 bases). The length of the CDR3 is 14 residues. Germline assignment: CDR1 WSHSY and CDR2 SAAADI. The CDR3 DNA reads TGCGCCATCAGTGCAGGGCCGAATGAAGAGACCCAGTACTTC. It is translated as CAISAGPNEETQYF.

Points on this clonotype: No conserved phenylalanine or tryptophan ends this CDR3, so it is likely a read error. The limits of the CDR3 on the DNA are not certain, so only TCRdb's listed CDR3 is given. V usage is TRBV24-1 and J usage is TRBJ1-6; the D segment call TRBD1 is taken from the table without a DNA check. The V gene's germline CDR1 is KGHDR and CDR2 SFDVKD. The CDR3 is made up of 15 amino acids, end residues included. The CDR3 region is CATSDWTGADSPLQS.

This clonotype was detected only a few times. The chain employs TRBV11-2 and TRBJ2-5; no clear D. The CDR3 extends over 16 amino acids. The germline V gene has CDR1 SGHAT and CDR2 FQNNGV. Trimming removed 2 bases from V and 5 bases from J, with 18 bases in between. The CDR3 DNA is TGTGCCAGCAGCTTAAGGGCTGGAGCATTTGGGGAGACCCAGTACTTC. Translation: CASSLRAGAFGETQYF.

Remarks on this clonotype: A read error may explain this, as a much larger clone is one base away. V gene TRBV24-1 combines with J gene TRBJ1-2; 10 bases are shared with TRBD1. This CDR3 has 15 residues. The germline V gene has CDR1 KGHDR and CDR2 SFDVKD. CDR3 sequence (DNA): TGTGCCATCAGTGATTCCGGGACAGGGGCCTATGGCTACACCTTC. Amino acids: CAISDSGTGAYGYTF.

The chain combines TRBV20-1 with TRBJ1-2; 9 bases agree with TRBD1. The CDR3 extends over 16 amino acids. J was trimmed by 3 bases and V by 6 bases; bases with no gene match: 14. Germline CDR1 and CDR2: DFQATT and SNEGSKA (reference sequence). CDR3 in amino acids: CSARRPPRQGDYGYTF. As DNA, the CDR3 is TGCAGTGCCCGTCGTCCTCCCCGACAGGGGGACTATGGCTACACCTTC.

CDR3 region: CAISESVSYTEAFF. The CDR3 DNA reads TGTGCCATCAGTGAGTCCGTCAGCTACACTGAAGCTTTCTTT. This chain links TRBV10-3 with TRBJ1-1, with unresolved D. Germline loops: CDR1 ENHRY, CDR2 SYGVKD. CDR3 size: 14 residues. The V gene lost 0 bases and the J gene lost 3 bases, with 8 bases spanning the gap.

Worth noting for this clonotype: This may arise from a read error, as a much more abundant clone is one base away. This rearrangement joins TRBV10-3 to TRBJ2-5, with TRBD1 matching over 9 bases. The CDR3 is 15 amino acids. The V gene's germline CDR1 is ENHRY and CDR2 SYGVKD. Germline trimming cut 6 bases from V and 1 base from J; bases unmatched to any gene: 6. CDR3 protein: CAISPDRGLQETQYF. As DNA, the CDR3 is TGTGCCATCAGCCCGGACAGGGGACTCCAAGAGACCCAGTACTTC.

This clonotype showed up many times. This sequence joins TRBV29-1 and TRBJ2-5; no reliable D call. This CDR3 is built from 14 residues. V lost 4 bases to trimming and J lost 5 bases, with 17 bases between them. The germline V gene has CDR1 SQVTM and CDR2 ANQGSEA. CDR3: CSVVFGRPQETQYF. In nucleotides, the CDR3 is TGCAGCGTTGTCTTCGGACGGCCCCAGGAGACCCAGTACTTC.

This clonotype has just a few counts. V gene TRBV7-9 combines with J gene TRBJ1-1; TRBD1 matches 9 bases. Germline CDR1 and CDR2: SEHNR and FQNEAQ (reference sequence). The CDR3 sequence is 15 residues long. V was pared by 1 base and J by 4 bases, with 4 bases of the junction left unmatched. The CDR3 coding sequence is TGTGCCAGCAGCTTAGGGGGACAGGGTGGCACTGAAGCTTTCTTT. As protein: CASSLGGQGGTEAFF. Filled out from reference TRBV7-9 and TRBJ1-1, the complete variable domain reads DTGVSQNPRHKITKRGQNVTFRCDPISEHNRLYWYRQTLGQGPEFLTYFQNEAQLEKSRLLSDRFSAERPKGSFSTLEIQRTEQGDSAMYLCASSLGGQGGTEAFFGQGTRLTVV.

This clonotype was recorded at least ten times. V gene TRBV11-2 combines with J gene TRBJ1-5; 8 bases align to TRBD1. Germline lookup yields CDR1 SGHAT and CDR2 FQNNGV. The CDR3 loop spans 17 amino acids. V lost 8 bases to trimming and J lost 0 bases; unmatched junction nucleotides: 12. In nucleotides, the CDR3 is TGTGCCAGCGGCCCGCTTTTGGACAGGGATAGCAATCAGCCCCAGCATTTT. Translated: CASGPLLDRDSNQPQHF. Together with reference TRBV11-2 and TRBJ1-5, the CDR3 gives the full variable domain: EAGVAQSPRYKIIEKRQSVAFWCNPISGHATLYWYQQILGQGPKLLIQFQNNGVVDDSQLPKDRFSAERLKGVDSTLKIQPAKLEDSAVYLCASGPLLDRDSNQPQHFGDGTRLSIL.

A note on this clonotype: An end of the junction differs from the germline gene, which may be a read error. The chain uses TRBV29-1 and TRBJ1-3; TRBD1 matches 7 bases. The germline CDR1 and CDR2 sequences are SQVTM and ANQGSEA. The CDR3 contains 14 residues. The CDR3 loop is CSVPTGPTRKTIYF. The CDR3 DNA sequence: TGCAGCGTGCCGACAGGGCCGACTCGAAAGACCATATATTTT. The whole variable domain, remainder taken from reference TRBV29-1 and TRBJ1-3, is SAVISQKPSRDICQRGTSLTIQCQVDSQVTMMFWYRQQPGQSLTLIATANQGSEATYESGFVIDKFPISRPNLTFSTLTVSNMSPEDSSIYLCSVPTGPTRKTIYFGEGSWLTVV.

This clonotype was found many times. The chain is built from TRBV15 and TRBJ2-5, with TRBD2 identical over 13 bases. The V segment lost 3 bases and the J segment 4 bases; nucleotides outside the gene matches: 5. CDR3 length: 16 residues. CDR1 is LNHNV, CDR2 YYDKDF, per germline (reference sequence). CDR3: CATSSGLAGDRETQYF. Here the CDR3 DNA reads TGTGCCACCAGCAGTGGACTAGCGGGAGATCGAGAGACCCAGTACTTC.

This chain joins TRBV7-9 and TRBJ1-5, with 10 bases aligning to TRBD1. Trimming removed 1 base from V and 7 bases from J; junction bases left unmatched: 7. CDR1 SEHNR and CDR2 FQNEAQ come from the germline V gene (reference sequence). This CDR3 is 16 amino acids long. The CDR3 protein is CASSLGFGQGGQPQHF. The DNA of the CDR3 is TGTGCCAGCAGCTTAGGTTTCGGACAGGGGGGCCAGCCCCAGCATTTT.